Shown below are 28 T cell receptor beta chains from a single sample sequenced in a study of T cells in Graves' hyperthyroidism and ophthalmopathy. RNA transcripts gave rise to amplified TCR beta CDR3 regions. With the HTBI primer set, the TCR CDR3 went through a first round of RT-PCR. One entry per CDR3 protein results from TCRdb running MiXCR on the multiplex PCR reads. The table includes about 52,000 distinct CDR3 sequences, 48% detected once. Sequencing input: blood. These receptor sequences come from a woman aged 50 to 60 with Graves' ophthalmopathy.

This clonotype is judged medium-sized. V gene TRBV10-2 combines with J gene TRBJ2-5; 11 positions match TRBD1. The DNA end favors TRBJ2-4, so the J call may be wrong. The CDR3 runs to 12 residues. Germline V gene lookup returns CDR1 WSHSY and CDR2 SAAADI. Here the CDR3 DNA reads TGCGCCAGCAAAGGGACAGGGGGCATTCAGTACTTC. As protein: CASKGTGGIQYF.

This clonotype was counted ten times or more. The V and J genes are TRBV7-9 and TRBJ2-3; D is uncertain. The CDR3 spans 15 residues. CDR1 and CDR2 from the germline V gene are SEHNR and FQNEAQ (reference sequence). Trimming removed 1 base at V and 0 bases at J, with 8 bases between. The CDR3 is CASSLDGRSTDTQYF. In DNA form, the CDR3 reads TGTGCCAGCAGCTTAGATGGCAGAAGCACAGATACGCAGTATTTT.

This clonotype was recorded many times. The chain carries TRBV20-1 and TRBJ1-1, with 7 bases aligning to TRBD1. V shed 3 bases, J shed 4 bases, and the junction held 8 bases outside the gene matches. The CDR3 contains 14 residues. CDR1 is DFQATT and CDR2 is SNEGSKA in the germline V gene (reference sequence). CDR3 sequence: CSASPTGVGTEAFF. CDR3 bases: TGCAGTGCTAGCCCCACAGGGGTCGGCACTGAAGCTTTCTTT.

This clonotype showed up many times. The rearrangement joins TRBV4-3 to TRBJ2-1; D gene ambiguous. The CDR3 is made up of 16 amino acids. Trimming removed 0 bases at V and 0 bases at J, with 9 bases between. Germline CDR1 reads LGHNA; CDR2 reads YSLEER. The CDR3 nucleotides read TGCGCCAGCAGCCAAGAGTCCCGGAGCTCCTACAATGAGCAGTTCTTC. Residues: CASSQESRSSYNEQFF.

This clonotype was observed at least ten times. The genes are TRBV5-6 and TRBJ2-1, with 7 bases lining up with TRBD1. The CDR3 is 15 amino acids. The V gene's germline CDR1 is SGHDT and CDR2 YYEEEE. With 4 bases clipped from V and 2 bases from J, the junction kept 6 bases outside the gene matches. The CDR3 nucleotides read TGTGCCAGCAGCACCGGGACAGCCCCCTACAATGAGCAGTTCTTC. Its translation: CASSTGTAPYNEQFF.

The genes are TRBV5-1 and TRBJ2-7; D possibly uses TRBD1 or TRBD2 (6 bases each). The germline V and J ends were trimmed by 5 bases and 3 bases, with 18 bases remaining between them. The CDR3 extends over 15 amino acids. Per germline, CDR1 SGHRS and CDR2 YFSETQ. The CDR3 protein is CASSLMGGDGYEQYF. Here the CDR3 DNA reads TGCGCCAGCAGTCTAATGGGGGGCGATGGCTACGAGCAGTACTTC. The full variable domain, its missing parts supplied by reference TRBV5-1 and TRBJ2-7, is KAGVTQTPRYLIKTRGQQVTLSCSPISGHRSVSWYQQTPGQGLQFLFEYFSETQRNKGNFPGRFSGRQFSNSRSEMNVSTLELGDSALYLCASSLMGGDGYEQYFGPGTRLTVT.

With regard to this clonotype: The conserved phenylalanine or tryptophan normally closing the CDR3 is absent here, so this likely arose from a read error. CDR3 in amino acids: CASSVGSAYEQYS. DNA of the CDR3: TGTGCCAGCAGCGTAGGCTCCGCCTACGAGCAGTACTCC. The rearrangement links TRBV13 to TRBJ2-7; D gene ambiguous. The germline V gene encodes CDR1 PRHDT and CDR2 FYEKMQ (reference sequence). The CDR3 contains 13 residues.

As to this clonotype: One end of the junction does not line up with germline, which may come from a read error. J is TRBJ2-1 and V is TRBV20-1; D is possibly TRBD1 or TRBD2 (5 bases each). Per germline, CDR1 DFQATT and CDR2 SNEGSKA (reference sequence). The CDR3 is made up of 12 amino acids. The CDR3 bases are TGCAGTGCCGAGGGGCCCGACAAGGAGCAGTTCTTC. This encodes CSAEGPDKEQFF.

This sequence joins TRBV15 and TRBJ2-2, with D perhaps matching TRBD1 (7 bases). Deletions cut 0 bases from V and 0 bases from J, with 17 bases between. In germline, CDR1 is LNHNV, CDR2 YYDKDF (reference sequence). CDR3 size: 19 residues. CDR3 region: CATSRDSQGGTANTGELFF. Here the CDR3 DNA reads TGTGCCACCAGCAGAGATTCCCAGGGCGGGACAGCGAACACCGGGGAGCTGTTTTTT.

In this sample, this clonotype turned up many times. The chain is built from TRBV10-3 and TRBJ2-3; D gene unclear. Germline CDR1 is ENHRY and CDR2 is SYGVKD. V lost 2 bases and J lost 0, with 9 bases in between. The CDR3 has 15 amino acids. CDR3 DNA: TGTGCCATCAGTGAGATGGCAGCTAGCACAGATACGCAGTATTTT. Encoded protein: CAISEMAASTDTQYF.

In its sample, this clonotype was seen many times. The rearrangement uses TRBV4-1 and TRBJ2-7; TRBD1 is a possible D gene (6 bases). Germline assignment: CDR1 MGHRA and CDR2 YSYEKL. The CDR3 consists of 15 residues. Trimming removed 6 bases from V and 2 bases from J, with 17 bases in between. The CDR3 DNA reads TGCGCCAGCAGACTCAAAGAACAGGGAACCTACGAGCAGTACTTC. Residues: CASRLKEQGTYEQYF.

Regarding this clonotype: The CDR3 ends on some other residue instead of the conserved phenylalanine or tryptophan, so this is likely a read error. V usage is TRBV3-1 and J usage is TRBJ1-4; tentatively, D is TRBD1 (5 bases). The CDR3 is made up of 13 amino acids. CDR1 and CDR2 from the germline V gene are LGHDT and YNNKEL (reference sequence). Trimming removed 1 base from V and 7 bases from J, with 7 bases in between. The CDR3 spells CASSQGQLEKLFC. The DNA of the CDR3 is TGTGCCAGCAGCCAAGGACAGCTTGAAAAACTGTTTTGT.

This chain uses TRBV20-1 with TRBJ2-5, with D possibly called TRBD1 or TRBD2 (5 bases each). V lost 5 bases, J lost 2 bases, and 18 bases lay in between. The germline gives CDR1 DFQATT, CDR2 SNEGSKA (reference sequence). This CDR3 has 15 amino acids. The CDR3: CSAETASWGQETQYF. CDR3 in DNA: TGCAGTGCTGAAACGGCCTCCTGGGGGCAAGAGACCCAGTACTTC.

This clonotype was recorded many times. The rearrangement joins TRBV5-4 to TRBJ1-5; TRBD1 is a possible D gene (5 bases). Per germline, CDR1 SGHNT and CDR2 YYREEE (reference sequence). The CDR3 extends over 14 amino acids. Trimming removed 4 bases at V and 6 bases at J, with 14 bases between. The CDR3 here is CASSRRGDAQPQHF. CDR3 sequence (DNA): TGTGCCAGCAGCCGACGGGGGGACGCTCAGCCCCAGCATTTT.

CDR3 amino acids: CSARSLAGCYTF. CDR3 nucleotides: TGCAGTGCTAGGTCCTTAGCGGGATGCTACACCTTC. The chain couples TRBV20-1 to TRBJ1-2; the D is unclear. The CDR3 contains 12 residues. With 3 bases removed from V and 9 bases from J, the gap between germline ends came to 14 bases. Germline assignment: CDR1 DFQATT and CDR2 SNEGSKA (reference sequence).

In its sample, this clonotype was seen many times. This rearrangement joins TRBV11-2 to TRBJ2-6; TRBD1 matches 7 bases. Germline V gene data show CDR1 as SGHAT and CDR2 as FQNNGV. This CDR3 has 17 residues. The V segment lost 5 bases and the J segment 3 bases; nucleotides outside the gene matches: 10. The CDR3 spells CASSPRQGRVGANVLTF. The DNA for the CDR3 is TGTGCCAGCAGCCCTCGACAGGGCCGGGTTGGGGCCAACGTCCTGACTTTC.

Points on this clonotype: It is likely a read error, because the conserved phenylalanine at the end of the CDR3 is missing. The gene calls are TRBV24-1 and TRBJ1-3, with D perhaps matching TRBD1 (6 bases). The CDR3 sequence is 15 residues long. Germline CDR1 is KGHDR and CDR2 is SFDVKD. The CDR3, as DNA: TGTACCACCAGTGGGGGGCCTATCTCTGGAAACACCATATATTCT. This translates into CTTSGGPISGNTIYS.

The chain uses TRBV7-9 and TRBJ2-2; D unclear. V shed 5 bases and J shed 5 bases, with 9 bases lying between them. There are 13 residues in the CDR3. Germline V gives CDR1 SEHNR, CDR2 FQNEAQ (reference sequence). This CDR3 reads CASSRVRTGELFF. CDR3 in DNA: TGTGCCAGCAGCCGTGTTAGGACCGGGGAGCTGTTTTTT.

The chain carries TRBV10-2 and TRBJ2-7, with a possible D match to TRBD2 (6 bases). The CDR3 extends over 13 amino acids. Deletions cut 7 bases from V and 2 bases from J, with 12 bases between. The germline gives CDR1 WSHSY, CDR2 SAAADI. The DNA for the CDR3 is TGCGCCAGCAACCCGGGCGGGACCTACGAGCAGTACTTC. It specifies CASNPGGTYEQYF.

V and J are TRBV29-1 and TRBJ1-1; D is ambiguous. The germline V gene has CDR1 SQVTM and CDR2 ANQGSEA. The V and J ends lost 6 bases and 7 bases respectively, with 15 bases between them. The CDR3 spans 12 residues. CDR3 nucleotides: TGCAGCGTAGGCGGGCAGATCGGTGAAGCTTTCTTT. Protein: CSVGGQIGEAFF.

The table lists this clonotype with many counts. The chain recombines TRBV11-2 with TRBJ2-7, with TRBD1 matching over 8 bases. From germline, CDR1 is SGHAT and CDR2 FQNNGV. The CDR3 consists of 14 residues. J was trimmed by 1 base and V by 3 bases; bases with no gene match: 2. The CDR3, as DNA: TGTGCCAGCAGCTTGGGACAGGCTTCCTACGAGCAGTACTTC. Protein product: CASSLGQASYEQYF.

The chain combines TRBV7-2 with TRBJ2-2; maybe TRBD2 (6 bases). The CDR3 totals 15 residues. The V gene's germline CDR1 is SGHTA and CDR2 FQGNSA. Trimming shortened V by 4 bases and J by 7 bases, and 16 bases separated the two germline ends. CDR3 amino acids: CASSSVHDSGGELFF. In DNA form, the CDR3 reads TGTGCCAGCAGCTCAGTACACGATAGCGGCGGGGAGCTGTTTTTT. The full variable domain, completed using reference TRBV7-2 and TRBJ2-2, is GAGVSQSPSNKVTEKGKDVELRCDPISGHTALYWYRQSLGQGLEFLIYFQGNSAPDKSGLPSDRFSAERTGGSVSTLTIQRTQQEDSAVYLCASSSVHDSGGELFFGEGSRLTVL.

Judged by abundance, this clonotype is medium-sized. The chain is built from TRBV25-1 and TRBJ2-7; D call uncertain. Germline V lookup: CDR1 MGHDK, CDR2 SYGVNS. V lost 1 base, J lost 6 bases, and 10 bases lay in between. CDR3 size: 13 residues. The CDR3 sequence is CASSESVGSEQYF. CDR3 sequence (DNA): TGTGCCAGCAGTGAATCGGTGGGCTCCGAGCAGTACTTC.

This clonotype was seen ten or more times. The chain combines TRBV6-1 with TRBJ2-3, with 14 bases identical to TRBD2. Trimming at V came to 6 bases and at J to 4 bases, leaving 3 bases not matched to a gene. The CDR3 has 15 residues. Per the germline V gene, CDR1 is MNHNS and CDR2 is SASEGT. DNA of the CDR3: TGTGCCAGCAGCGAGACTAGCGGGGGGGCAGATACGCAGTATTTT. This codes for CASSETSGGADTQYF.

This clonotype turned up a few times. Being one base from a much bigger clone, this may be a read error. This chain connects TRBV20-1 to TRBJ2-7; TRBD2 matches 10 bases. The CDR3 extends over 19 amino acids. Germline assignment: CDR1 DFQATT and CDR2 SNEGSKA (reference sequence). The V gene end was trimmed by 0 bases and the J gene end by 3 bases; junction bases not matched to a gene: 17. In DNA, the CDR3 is TGCAGTGCTAGAGACCCCCGCGAGGCTAGCGGGAGTAAGGGCTACGAGCAGTACTTC. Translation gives CSARDPREASGSKGYEQYF.

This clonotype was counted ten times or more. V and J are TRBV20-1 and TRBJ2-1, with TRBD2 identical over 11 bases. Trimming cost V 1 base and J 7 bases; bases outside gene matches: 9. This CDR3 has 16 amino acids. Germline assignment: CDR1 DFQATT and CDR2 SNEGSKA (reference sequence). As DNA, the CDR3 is TGCAGTGCTAGAGGCCGCGGTAGCGGGGGGGCGAATGAGCAGTTCTTC. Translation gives CSARGRGSGGANEQFF.

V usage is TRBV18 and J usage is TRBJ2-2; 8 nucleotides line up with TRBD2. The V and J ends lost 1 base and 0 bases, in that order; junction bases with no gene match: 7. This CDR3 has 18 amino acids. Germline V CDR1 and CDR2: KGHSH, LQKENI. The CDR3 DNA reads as TGTGCCAGCTCACCACGTACTAGCGGAGCCCCGAACACCGGGGAGCTGTTTTTT. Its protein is CASSPRTSGAPNTGELFF. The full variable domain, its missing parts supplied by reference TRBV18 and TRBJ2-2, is NAGVMQNPRHLVRRRGQEARLRCSPMKGHSHVYWYRQLPEEGLKFMVYLQKENIIDESGMPKERFSAEFPKEGPSILRIQQVVRGDSAAYFCASSPRTSGAPNTGELFFGEGSRLTVL.

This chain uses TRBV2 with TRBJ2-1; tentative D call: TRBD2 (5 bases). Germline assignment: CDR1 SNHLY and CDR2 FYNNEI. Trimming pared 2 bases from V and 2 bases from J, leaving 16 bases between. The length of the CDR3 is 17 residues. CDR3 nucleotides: TGTGCCAGCAGTGAATATGTTATCCGGGGAGCCTACAATGAGCAGTTCTTC. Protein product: CASSEYVIRGAYNEQFF.